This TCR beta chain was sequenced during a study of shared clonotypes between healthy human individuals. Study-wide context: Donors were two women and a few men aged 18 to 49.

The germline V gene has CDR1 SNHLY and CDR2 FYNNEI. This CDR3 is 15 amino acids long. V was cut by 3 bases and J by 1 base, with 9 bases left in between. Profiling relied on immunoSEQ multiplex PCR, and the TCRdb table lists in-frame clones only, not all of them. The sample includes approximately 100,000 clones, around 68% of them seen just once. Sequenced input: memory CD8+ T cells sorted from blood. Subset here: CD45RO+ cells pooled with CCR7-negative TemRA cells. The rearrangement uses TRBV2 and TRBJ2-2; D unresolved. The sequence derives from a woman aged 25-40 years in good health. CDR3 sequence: CASSENPGNTGELFF. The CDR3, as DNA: TGTGCCAGCAGTGAGAATCCGGGGAACACCGGGGAGCTGTTTTTT.